These 21 T cell receptor beta chains came from one sample sequenced in a study of blood T cells in healthy people across ages. With a J-beta primer mix and a sample-barcoded 5' primer, a second PCR ran about 6 to 11 cycles. TCRdb re-called the 5' RACE reads through MiXCR, storing one row per CDR3 protein. This sample has around 700,000 distinct CDR3 sequences, with about 25% found just once. These data also featured in a second study, about T cells of mothers and their children.

The sample taken for sequencing was blood. The receptor set was obtained from a boy younger than 18 in good health.

V is TRBV5-1 and J is TRBJ2-7; TRBD1 aligns across 8 bases. The V gene's germline CDR1 is SGHRS and CDR2 YFSETQ. The CDR3 consists of 14 residues. Trimming took 5 bases from V and 5 from J; bases not matched to a gene: 9. The CDR3 DNA is TGCGCCAGCAGTCCCGGGACAGGAGGTAACGAGCAGTACTTC. It yields the protein CASSPGTGGNEQYF.

The CDR3 DNA follows: TGTGCCAGCAGCTTATTCCGGGAGGGCGTTGAGCAGTTCTTC. Amino acid sequence: CASSLFREGVEQFF. This chain links TRBV7-9 with TRBJ2-1; 8 nucleotides match TRBD2. The junction had 6 bases not matched to a gene; V was cut back by 2 bases and J by 9 bases. The CDR3 extends over 14 amino acids. Germline V CDR1 and CDR2: SEHNR, FQNEAQ (reference sequence).

The rearrangement joins TRBV12-3 or TRBV12-4 to TRBJ1-1, with 10 positions matching TRBD1. This CDR3 has 16 residues. The ends lost 7 bases at V and 5 bases at J; junction bases unmatched: 13. Here the CDR3 reads CASKLLGTGDYTEAFF. The CDR3 nucleotides read TGTGCCAGCAAGCTACTTGGGACAGGGGATTATACTGAAGCTTTCTTT.

This clonotype came up many times. This sequence joins TRBV4-1 and TRBJ1-6; 7 nucleotides align to TRBD1. With V trimmed by 8 bases and J by 6 bases, 7 bases remained unmatched. Germline V lookup: CDR1 MGHRA, CDR2 YSYEKL. CDR3 size: 14 residues. The CDR3 nucleotides are TGCGCCAGCCAAGGGGACAGCTTTAATTCACCCCTCCACTTT. Amino acids: CASQGDSFNSPLHF.

The chain carries TRBV29-1 and TRBJ2-2, with 7 bases identical to TRBD1. Per germline, CDR1 SQVTM and CDR2 ANQGSEA. The CDR3 has 15 amino acids. V dropped 4 bases and J dropped 4; count of bases not matched to a gene: 9. The CDR3 DNA sequence: TGCAGCGTTGTTACGACAGGGCTAGGCACCGGGGAGCTGTTTTTT. Translated: CSVVTTGLGTGELFF.

This clonotype has just a few counts. The V and J genes are TRBV27 and TRBJ2-7; D might be TRBD1 or TRBD2, each matching 6 bases. Germline assignment: CDR1 MNHEY and CDR2 SMNVEV (reference sequence). This CDR3 has 14 residues. Trimming removed 6 bases at V and 3 bases at J, with 15 bases between. CDR3 nucleotides: TGTGCCAGCAGCCGGAGGGGGGTTCTCTACGAGCAGTACTTC. Translated, it gives CASSRRGVLYEQYF.

V is TRBV19 and J is TRBJ2-1, with 15 bases matching TRBD2. CDR1 LNHDA and CDR2 SQIVND come from the germline V gene (reference sequence). V lost 3 bases and J lost 5; bases outside the gene matches: 8. The CDR3 extends over 18 amino acids. The CDR3 here is CASSMFPGLAGGNNEQFF. The CDR3 DNA sequence: TGTGCCAGTAGTATGTTTCCGGGACTAGCGGGAGGCAACAATGAGCAGTTCTTC.

This chain joins TRBV6-2 or TRBV6-3 and TRBJ1-5; 8 bases line up with TRBD1. Per the germline V gene, CDR1 is MNHEY and CDR2 is SVGEGT. Losses at the gene ends were 1 base for V and 8 bases for J; bases not matched to a gene: 4. This CDR3 is 14 amino acids long. The CDR3 DNA reads as TGTGCCAGCAGTTACTACAGGGGGACTGAGCCCCAGCATTTT. It encodes CASSYYRGTEPQHF.

This rearrangement joins TRBV29-1 to TRBJ2-5; no clear D. Germline CDR1 SQVTM, CDR2 ANQGSEA. Trimming took 4 bases from V and 2 from J, leaving 8 bases between them. The CDR3 covers 12 residues. The CDR3 is CSVVRDQETQYF. DNA of the CDR3: TGCAGCGTTGTTAGGGATCAAGAGACCCAGTACTTC.

The sample holds many counts of this clonotype. This sequence joins TRBV20-1 and TRBJ2-7; perhaps TRBD2 as D (7 bases). The CDR3 length is 14 residues. The ends were cut back, 0 bases at V and 7 bases at J, with 16 bases in the middle. In germline, CDR1 is DFQATT, CDR2 SNEGSKA (reference sequence). The CDR3 reads CSARELGGGLEQYF. As DNA, the CDR3 is TGCAGTGCTAGAGAGCTTGGGGGGGGCTTGGAGCAGTACTTC.

This rearrangement joins TRBV6-5 to TRBJ2-1; 10 bases fit TRBD1. TRBJ2-7 matches the DNA end more closely, so the J call is doubtful. Germline values: CDR1 MNHEY, CDR2 SVGAGI. The CDR3 has 17 residues. CDR3 sequence reads: CASSYYTGTGATYEQYF. DNA of the CDR3: TGTGCCAGCAGTTACTATACCGGGACAGGGGCAACCTACGAGCAGTACTTC.

This clonotype was seen at least ten times. V gene TRBV29-1 combines with J gene TRBJ2-5, with TRBD2 as a possible D gene (5 bases). Germline lookup yields CDR1 SQVTM and CDR2 ANQGSEA. V dropped 6 bases and J dropped 5 bases, with 16 bases sitting between them. The CDR3 runs 13 residues. The CDR3 coding sequence is TGCAGCGTCGTAGGCGGAGGTGACGAGACCCAGTACTTC. The encoded protein is CSVVGGGDETQYF.

Only a few counts were recorded for this clonotype. The rearrangement links TRBV28 to TRBJ2-7; D tentatively fits TRBD1 or TRBD2 (5 bases each). Germline CDR1 and CDR2: MDHEN and SYDVKM. The CDR3 is made up of 17 amino acids. V lost 3 bases and J lost 1, with 19 bases in between. The CDR3 loop reads CASSFQLGTASSYEQYF. Written as DNA, the CDR3 is TGTGCCAGCAGTTTCCAGCTCGGGACCGCGAGTTCCTACGAGCAGTACTTC.

This clonotype was counted between two and nine times. The gene calls are TRBV4-3 and TRBJ2-5; 8 nucleotides line up with TRBD1. Germline trimming cut 4 bases from V and 4 bases from J; bases unmatched to any gene: 5. The germline CDR1 and CDR2 sequences are LGHNA and YSLEER. This CDR3 has 14 residues. The DNA for the CDR3 is TGCGCCAGCAGCCGGAATACAGGGGGAGAGACCCAGTACTTC. Encoded protein: CASSRNTGGETQYF.

This clonotype was observed a handful of times. This chain uses TRBV11-2 with TRBJ2-1; the match to TRBD2 covers 8 bases. The CDR3 is made up of 19 amino acids. V lost 2 bases, J lost 9 bases, and 21 bases stayed unmatched. Germline CDR1 is SGHAT and CDR2 is FQNNGV. DNA for the CDR3: TGTGCCAGCAGCTTATCCCCTCAGGTTGGAGCGGGAGATGAGCGTGAGCAGTTCTTC. Its translation is CASSLSPQVGAGDEREQFF.

This clonotype was recorded a few times. This sequence joins TRBV13 and TRBJ2-7, with 10 bases matching TRBD1. Germline values: CDR1 PRHDT, CDR2 FYEKMQ (reference sequence). The CDR3 has 15 amino acids. V was clipped by 7 bases and J by 3 bases; unmatched bases: 9. CDR3 loop: CASTRYGTGDYEQYF. As DNA, the CDR3 is TGTGCCAGCACCCGGTACGGGACAGGGGACTACGAGCAGTACTTC. Drawing the rest from reference TRBV13 and TRBJ2-7, the complete variable domain is AAGVIQSPRHLIKEKRETATLKCYPIPRHDTVYWYQQGPGQDPQFLISFYEKMQSDKGSIPDRFSAQQFSDYHSELNMSSLELGDSALYFCASTRYGTGDYEQYFGPGTRLTVT.

This clonotype was seen only a few times. The V and J genes are TRBV29-1 and TRBJ2-5; tentative D call: TRBD1 (5 bases). The CDR3 sequence is 12 residues long. The germline CDR1 and CDR2 sequences are SQVTM and ANQGSEA. V lost 4 bases and J lost 9, with 15 bases in between. CDR3 sequence (DNA): TGCAGCGTTGGGTGGGGCGCGGTCGCCCAGTACTTC. It specifies CSVGWGAVAQYF.

The chain recombines TRBV20-1 with TRBJ2-2; no reliable D call. Germline CDR1 and CDR2: DFQATT and SNEGSKA (reference sequence). This CDR3 is 14 amino acids long. The germline V and J ends were trimmed by 6 bases and 5 bases, with 16 bases remaining between them. CDR3 sequence reads: CSAISMGTTGELFF. The DNA for the CDR3 is TGCAGTGCAATCTCAATGGGAACAACCGGGGAGCTGTTTTTT.

This clonotype was recorded a few times. V is TRBV15 and J is TRBJ2-5; 9 bases are a match to TRBD2. Trimming cost V 3 bases and J 6 bases; bases outside gene matches: 5. Germline V CDR1 and CDR2: LNHNV, YYDKDF (reference sequence). The CDR3 totals 14 residues. In DNA form, the CDR3 reads TGTGCCACCAGCAGCTCCGGGACTAGCAAGACCCAGTACTTC. Its protein is CATSSSGTSKTQYF.

This clonotype was seen more than once but under ten times. An end of the junction does not agree with germline; a read error may underlie this. The CDR3 bases are TGTGCCAGCAGTTTAAATAGGGCTGAGATCCAGTACTTC. It encodes CASSLNRAEIQYF. The chain recombines TRBV12-3 or TRBV12-4 with TRBJ2-5; D gene uncertain. The length of the CDR3 is 13 residues.

V usage is TRBV6-1 and J usage is TRBJ2-7, with unresolved D. The CDR3 has 13 amino acids. V lost 0 bases and J lost 3, with 6 bases in between. The germline V gene has CDR1 MNHNS and CDR2 SASEGT. DNA of the CDR3: TGTGCCAGCAGTGAAGCCAGGCTCTACGAGCAGTACTTC. Translating it yields CASSEARLYEQYF.